A single T cell receptor (beta chain) is shown here with its context. The specificity of this receptor is unknown. Per-base quality was not reported, and no clone a single base away is much larger than it. The data stem from a study of shared T cell receptors in the human thymus (dated by TCRdb to the early 2020s). In the study overall: The study examined how self-reactive, shared T-cell receptor alpha chains are generated in the human thymus.

Library preparation used the immunoSEQ multiplex PCR assay. TCRdb mirrors the immuneACCESS table, restricted to in-frame sequences. Some clones are absent from its copies; in checked studies, under half trace to an unresolved V gene, and the reason for the others is unknown. Across this sample there are some 760,000 clones, with approximately 85% seen only once. Roughly 0.01% of the sample comes from the top ten. This sample also appeared in a second study, on human thymus T cells. The second investigation adds: The donors were immunologically healthy infants in Finland who had open corrective cardiac surgery for congenital heart defects. The thymus tissue came from surgical resects taken out during corrective cardiac surgery. Usage of V and J gene segments appeared to be biased in both the thymic and the peripheral blood repertoires. The related research reported highly overlapping thymic TCR repertoires among unrelated individuals. The study characterized TCR alpha and beta repertoires from about 8 infant thymus samples and four related peripheral blood samples. The cohort included several male and two female infants, with donor ages spanning 7 to 244 days. After being mechanically released from the tissue, thymocytes were kept at -70 degrees C in pellets of roughly 10-33 million cells. Genomic DNA was extracted from frozen cell pellets with a QIAsymphony instrument. The immunoSEQ multiplex PCR assay was used to amplify the TCRB and TCRAD loci from a standardized quantity of quality-controlled genomic DNA. The amplicons covered the V(D)J region and were long enough to include the CDR3 and to identify the V and J genes. Amplicon sequencing was performed on an Illumina platform through the commercial immunoSEQ service. Primer bias and sequencing errors were corrected as previously described, and TCRAD and TCRB definitions were based on the IMGT database. The repertoires were analysed using immunoSEQ Analyzer 3.0 and VDJTools for basic statistics, V/J segment usage, diversity estimates, rarefaction and pairwise overlap. Diversity was estimated using the Chao1, ChaoE, Efron-Thisted, Shannon and inverse Simpson indices, and was also estimated on datasets down-sampled to the size of the smallest sample. For repertoire overlap, CDR3 nucleotide sequence, V gene and J gene had to match strictly, and clustering was done by Jaccard-based multidimensional scaling. On average, thymus samples yielded about 730,000 unique TCRB clonotypes, whereas blood samples yielded about 80,000.

Sequencing used thymocytes. The source of this sequence is a girl in the first two years of life with a congenital heart defect. Donor details come from another sample of the same person, matched by shared clones.

CDR3 region: CASSQDWTGMYNYGYTF. The DNA sequence follows: TGCGCCAGCAGCCAAGATTGGACTGGGATGTATAACTATGGCTACACCTTC. The sequence joins TRBV4-3 to TRBJ1-2; the D gene identity is not certain. The CDR3 sequence holds 17 residues, the cysteine and phenylalanine included. Of all the DNA, just the CDR3 is kept, 51 bases in frame from base 1. From the germline V gene, CDR1 is LGHNA and CDR2 is YSLEER. The trim is 0 bases for V and 1 base for J, with a gap of 15 bases between the germline ends.